This T cell receptor (beta chain) was recorded in a study of cytomegalovirus exposure and HLA in healthy donors. Overall study findings and caveats: Reports state that TCR beta sequences accurately predicted most subjects' HLA-A and HLA-B alleles.

Comments on this clone: Its antigen is currently unknown.

These donors, healthy bone marrow donors, were studied. The CDR3 is 16 residues long. From germline, CDR1 is SGHRS and CDR2 YFSETQ. V trimming: 0 bases; J trimming: 6 bases; junction bases outside the gene matches: 12. PCR primers comprised 60 Vbeta and 13 Jbeta primers. This table comes from immunoSEQ multiplex PCR, and its TCRdb copy is limited to in-frame clones, with some not included. Of approximately 130,000 clones in the sample, about 78% are singletons; the top ten hold 2.9%. The TCR originated in a human donor in good health. The V gene is TRBV5-1, the J gene TRBJ2-7; 7 nucleotides align to TRBD2. Sample: PBMCs. The CDR3 DNA reads TGCGCCAGCAGCTTGGGGTTTTTTTCGGGGGGATCCGAGCAGTACTTC. Translation gives CASSLGFFSGGSEQYF.